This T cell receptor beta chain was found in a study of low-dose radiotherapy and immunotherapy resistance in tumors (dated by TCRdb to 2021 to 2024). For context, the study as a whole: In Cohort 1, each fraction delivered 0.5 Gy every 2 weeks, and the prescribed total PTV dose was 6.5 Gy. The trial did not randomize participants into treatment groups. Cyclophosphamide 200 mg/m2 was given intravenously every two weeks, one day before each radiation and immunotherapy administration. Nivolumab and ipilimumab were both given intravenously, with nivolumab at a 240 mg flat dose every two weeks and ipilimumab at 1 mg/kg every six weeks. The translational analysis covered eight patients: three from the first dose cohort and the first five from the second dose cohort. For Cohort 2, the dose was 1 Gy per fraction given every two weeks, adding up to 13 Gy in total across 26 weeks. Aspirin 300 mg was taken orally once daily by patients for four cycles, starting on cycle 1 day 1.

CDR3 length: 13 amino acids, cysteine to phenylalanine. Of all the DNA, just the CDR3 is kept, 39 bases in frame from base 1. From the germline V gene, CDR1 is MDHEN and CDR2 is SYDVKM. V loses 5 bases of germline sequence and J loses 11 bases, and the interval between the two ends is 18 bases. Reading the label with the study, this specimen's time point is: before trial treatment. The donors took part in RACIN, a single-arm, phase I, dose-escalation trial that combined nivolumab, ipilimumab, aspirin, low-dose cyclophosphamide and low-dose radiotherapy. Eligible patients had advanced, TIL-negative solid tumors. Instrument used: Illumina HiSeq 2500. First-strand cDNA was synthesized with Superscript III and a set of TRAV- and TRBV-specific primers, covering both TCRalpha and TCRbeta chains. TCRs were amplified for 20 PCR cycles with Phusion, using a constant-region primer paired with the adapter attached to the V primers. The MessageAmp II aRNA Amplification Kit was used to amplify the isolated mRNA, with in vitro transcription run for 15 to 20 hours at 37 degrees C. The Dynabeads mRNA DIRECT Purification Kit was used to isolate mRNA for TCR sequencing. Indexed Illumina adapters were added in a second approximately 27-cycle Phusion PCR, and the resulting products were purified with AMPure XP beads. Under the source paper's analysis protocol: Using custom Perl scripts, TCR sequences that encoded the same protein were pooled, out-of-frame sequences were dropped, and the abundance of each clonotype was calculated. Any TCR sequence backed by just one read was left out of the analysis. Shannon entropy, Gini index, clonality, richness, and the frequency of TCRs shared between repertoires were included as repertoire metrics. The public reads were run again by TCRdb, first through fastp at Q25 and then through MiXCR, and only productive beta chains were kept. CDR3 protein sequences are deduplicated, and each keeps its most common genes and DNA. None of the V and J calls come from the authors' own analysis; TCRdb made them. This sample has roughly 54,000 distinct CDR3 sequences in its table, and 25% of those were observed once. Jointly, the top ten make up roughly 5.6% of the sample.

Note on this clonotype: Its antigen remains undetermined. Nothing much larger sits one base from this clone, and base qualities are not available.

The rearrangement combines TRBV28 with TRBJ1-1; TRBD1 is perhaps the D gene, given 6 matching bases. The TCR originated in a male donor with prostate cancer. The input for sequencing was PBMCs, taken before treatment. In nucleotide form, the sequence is TGTGCCAGCAGTCCGGGGACACCCTGGGTGGCTTTCTTT. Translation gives CASSPGTPWVAFF.